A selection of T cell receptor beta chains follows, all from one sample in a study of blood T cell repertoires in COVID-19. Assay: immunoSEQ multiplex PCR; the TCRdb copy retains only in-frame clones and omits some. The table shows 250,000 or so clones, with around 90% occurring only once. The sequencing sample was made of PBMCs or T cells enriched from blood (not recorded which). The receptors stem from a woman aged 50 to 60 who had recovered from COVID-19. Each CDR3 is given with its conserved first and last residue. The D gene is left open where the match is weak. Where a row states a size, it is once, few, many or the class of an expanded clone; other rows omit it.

cdr3_nt: TGTGCCAGCAGTTTCTGGACAGGGGACCTTAATTCACCCCTCCACTTT
cdr3_aa: CASSFWTGDLNSPLHF
v_call: TRBV27
d_call: TRBD1
clone_size: .
j_call: TRBJ1-6

cdr3_nt: TGTGCCAGCAGCGGCGGACAGAAAAACTATGGCTACACCTTC
cdr3_aa: CASSGGQKNYGYTF
v_call: TRBV5-4
d_call: .
clone_size: .
j_call: TRBJ1-2

cdr3_nt: TGTGCTAGCAGTCCGGCTAGCGGCACTTACAATGAGCAGTTCTTC
cdr3_aa: CASSPASGTYNEQFF
v_call: TRBV7-7
d_call: TRBD2
clone_size: .
j_call: TRBJ2-1

cdr3_nt: TGTGCCAGCAGTCCCGACAGGGGGATCACAGATACGCAGTATTTT
cdr3_aa: CASSPDRGITDTQYF
v_call: TRBV7-9
d_call: TRBD1
clone_size: .
j_call: TRBJ2-3

cdr3_nt: TGTGCCAGCAGATCCGACAGGGCGAACACCGGGGAGCTGTTTTTT
cdr3_aa: CASRSDRANTGELFF
v_call: TRBV28
d_call: TRBD1
clone_size: .
j_call: TRBJ2-2

cdr3_nt: TGTGCCAGCAGTTTTGGGGGGGTAAGCTATGGCTACACCTTC
cdr3_aa: CASSFGGVSYGYTF
v_call: TRBV28
d_call: .
clone_size: .
j_call: TRBJ1-2

cdr3_nt: TGTGCCAGCAGCGTCACAGGGGGAGAGACCCAGTACTTC
cdr3_aa: CASSVTGGETQYF
v_call: TRBV9
d_call: TRBD1
clone_size: .
j_call: TRBJ2-5

cdr3_nt: TGTGCCAGCAGTGAACTACAGGGGGCGCAAACTTTCTTT
cdr3_aa: CASSELQGAQTFF
v_call: TRBV2
d_call: TRBD1
clone_size: .
j_call: TRBJ1-1

cdr3_nt: TGTGCCAGCAGTGACTCCAAGACGGGAGATTTCAATGAGCAGTTCTTC
cdr3_aa: CASSDSKTGDFNEQFF
v_call: TRBV6-4
d_call: .
clone_size: once
j_call: TRBJ2-1

cdr3_nt: TGTGCCAGCAGTTACCAGGACCAAGAGACCCAGTACTTC
cdr3_aa: CASSYQDQETQYF
v_call: TRBV6-5
d_call: .
clone_size: .
j_call: TRBJ2-5

cdr3_nt: TGTGCCAGCAGTTTCTGGGACAGGAGGGAAAAACTGTTTTTT
cdr3_aa: CASSFWDRREKLFF
v_call: TRBV28
d_call: TRBD1
clone_size: .
j_call: TRBJ1-4

cdr3_nt: TGTGCCAGCAGTTTAGGAGGGAGTCTCTCCGAGCAGTACTTC
cdr3_aa: CASSLGGSLSEQYF
v_call: TRBV28
d_call: .
clone_size: once
j_call: TRBJ2-7

cdr3_nt: TGTGCCAGTAGTATAGATCGGCGGCGCGATCAGCCCCAGCATTTT
cdr3_aa: CASSIDRRRDQPQHF
v_call: TRBV19
d_call: .
clone_size: once
j_call: TRBJ1-5

cdr3_nt: TGTGCCAGCAGTTTATCGGGCGGGAGGCTTTTTGGGTACGAGCAGTACTTC
cdr3_aa: CASSLSGGRLFGYEQYF
v_call: TRBV28
d_call: TRBD2
clone_size: .
j_call: TRBJ2-7

cdr3_nt: TGTGCCAGCAGTTTAACCGGGACAGGTGATGGCTACACCTTC
cdr3_aa: CASSLTGTGDGYTF
v_call: TRBV28
d_call: TRBD1
clone_size: .
j_call: TRBJ1-2

cdr3_nt: TGCGCCAGCAGCTTGAATTCAGATAATTCACCCCTCCACTTT
cdr3_aa: CASSLNSDNSPLHF
v_call: TRBV5-1
d_call: .
clone_size: .
j_call: TRBJ1-6

cdr3_nt: TGTGCCAGCAGTTCCAGGACAGGGGGCGAGCAGTACTTC
cdr3_aa: CASSSRTGGEQYF
v_call: TRBV27
d_call: TRBD1
clone_size: .
j_call: TRBJ2-7

cdr3_nt: TGTGCCAGCAGTTTCCGAACAGGGGGCCGTCAGCCCCAGCATTTT
cdr3_aa: CASSFRTGGRQPQHF
v_call: TRBV28
d_call: TRBD1
clone_size: .
j_call: TRBJ1-5

cdr3_nt: TGTGCCACCGTCGACAGGGAAGAGAACACCGGGGAGCTGTTTTTT
cdr3_aa: CATVDREENTGELFF
v_call: TRBV19
d_call: TRBD1
clone_size: .
j_call: TRBJ2-2

cdr3_nt: TGTGCCATCAGTGACTCAGGAACGAACACTGAAGCTTTCTTT
cdr3_aa: CAISDSGTNTEAFF
v_call: TRBV10-3
d_call: .
clone_size: .
j_call: TRBJ1-1

cdr3_nt: TGTGCCAGCAGTTACTCGAAGACTAGCAGACGCTTCCCTAGCACAGATACGCAGTATTTT
cdr3_aa: CASSYSKTSRRFPSTDTQYF
v_call: TRBV6-2/TRBV6-3
d_call: TRBD2
clone_size: .
j_call: TRBJ2-3

cdr3_nt: TGTGCCAGCAGTGAGTTGGGGGGGTTTCAGCGTGATCACTACGAGCAGTACTTC
cdr3_aa: CASSELGGFQRDHYEQYF
v_call: TRBV6-4
d_call: TRBD2
clone_size: .
j_call: TRBJ2-7

cdr3_nt: TGTGCCTGGAGTGAATCAGGATACGAGCAGTACTTC
cdr3_aa: CAWSESGYEQYF
v_call: TRBV30
d_call: .
clone_size: .
j_call: TRBJ2-7

cdr3_nt: TGTGCCAGCAGGAGCGGATCTAGCTTGGATGAGCAGTTCTTC
cdr3_aa: CASRSGSSLDEQFF
v_call: TRBV28
d_call: .
clone_size: .
j_call: TRBJ2-1

cdr3_nt: TGTGCCAGCAGCTTACTCCCAGACGGGAGTCGCACAGATACGCAGTATTTT
cdr3_aa: CASSLLPDGSRTDTQYF
v_call: TRBV7-8
d_call: .
clone_size: .
j_call: TRBJ2-3

cdr3_nt: TGTGCCAGTAACTTACGGTCGCGCAATCAGCCCCAGCATTTT
cdr3_aa: CASNLRSRNQPQHF
v_call: TRBV19
d_call: .
clone_size: .
j_call: TRBJ1-5

cdr3_nt: TGTGCCAGTAGTATACACGGCAGGGGCGGCAATCAGCCCCAGCATTTT
cdr3_aa: CASSIHGRGGNQPQHF
v_call: TRBV19
d_call: .
clone_size: .
j_call: TRBJ1-5

cdr3_nt: TGTGCCAGCAGAAGTGGGCTAGCGGCTTCCTACGAGCAGTACTTC
cdr3_aa: CASRSGLAASYEQYF
v_call: TRBV7-2
d_call: TRBD2
clone_size: .
j_call: TRBJ2-7

cdr3_nt: TGTGCCAGCAGCCGACAATGGGAGGGCCAGGGGGCGCGAGGCTACACCTTC
cdr3_aa: CASSRQWEGQGARGYTF
v_call: TRBV5-6
d_call: TRBD1
clone_size: .
j_call: TRBJ1-2

cdr3_nt: TGTGCCAGCACTCGCGGCACAGATACGCAGTATTTT
cdr3_aa: CASTRGTDTQYF
v_call: TRBV6-5
d_call: .
clone_size: .
j_call: TRBJ2-3

cdr3_nt: TGTGCCAGCAGTGAGGCGGGAGTGGAGCAGTTCTTC
cdr3_aa: CASSEAGVEQFF
v_call: TRBV27
d_call: TRBD2
clone_size: .
j_call: TRBJ2-1

cdr3_nt: TGCGCCAGCAAAACGACAGGCCACACAGATACGCAGTATTTT
cdr3_aa: CASKTTGHTDTQYF
v_call: TRBV5-1
d_call: .
clone_size: .
j_call: TRBJ2-3

cdr3_nt: TGTGCCAGCAGCCAAGGGACAGGGGGTTGGTATGAGCAGTTCTTC
cdr3_aa: CASSQGTGGWYEQFF
v_call: TRBV3-1/TRBV3-2
d_call: TRBD1
clone_size: few
j_call: TRBJ2-1

cdr3_nt: TGTGCCAGCAGTTACGCCCCGTGGCAGGGGCCCGGGGAGCTGTTTTTT
cdr3_aa: CASSYAPWQGPGELFF
v_call: TRBV6-2/TRBV6-3
d_call: .
clone_size: once
j_call: TRBJ2-2

cdr3_nt: TGCGCCAGCAGACCCGGGACTCAGGACACCGGGGAGCTGTTTTTT
cdr3_aa: CASRPGTQDTGELFF
v_call: TRBV4-3
d_call: .
clone_size: .
j_call: TRBJ2-2

cdr3_nt: TGTGCCAGCAGCTTGACAGGCAGCGCCAATCAGCCCCAGCATTTT
cdr3_aa: CASSLTGSANQPQHF
v_call: TRBV9
d_call: .
clone_size: .
j_call: TRBJ1-5

cdr3_nt: TGTGCCAGCAGCTTGGAGGGATATCAGCCCCAGCATTTT
cdr3_aa: CASSLEGYQPQHF
v_call: TRBV7-9
d_call: .
clone_size: .
j_call: TRBJ1-5

cdr3_nt: TGCGCCAGCTCTTTAGCGGGAAACACCGGGGAGCTGTTTTTT
cdr3_aa: CASSLAGNTGELFF
v_call: TRBV5-1
d_call: TRBD2
clone_size: .
j_call: TRBJ2-2

cdr3_nt: TGTGCCAGCAGCCAATCGCCTATCACAGATACGCAGTATTTT
cdr3_aa: CASSQSPITDTQYF
v_call: TRBV25-1
d_call: .
clone_size: .
j_call: TRBJ2-3

cdr3_nt: TGTGCCAGCAGCGAGACCTTCGGACAGGGCAGCCTAGAGACCCAGTACTTC
cdr3_aa: CASSETFGQGSLETQYF
v_call: TRBV9
d_call: TRBD1
clone_size: .
j_call: TRBJ2-5

cdr3_nt: TGTGCCATCAGTGACCCGGTAGTAACCACCCAGTTCTTC
cdr3_aa: CAISDPVVTTQFF
v_call: TRBV10-3
d_call: .
clone_size: .
j_call: TRBJ2-1

cdr3_nt: TGCAGCTCGGGACAACAGAACACTGAAGCTTTCTTT
cdr3_aa: CSSGQQNTEAFF
v_call: TRBV29-1
d_call: .
clone_size: .
j_call: TRBJ1-1

cdr3_nt: TGCGCCAGCAGCCCGCTCCCGGGCGCCGAGGGTAACACTGAAGCTTTCTTT
cdr3_aa: CASSPLPGAEGNTEAFF
v_call: TRBV5-1
d_call: .
clone_size: .
j_call: TRBJ1-1

cdr3_nt: TGTGCCAGCAGCCCAAGAAGACTAGCGGGACTGGAGACCCAGTACTTC
cdr3_aa: CASSPRRLAGLETQYF
v_call: TRBV7-8
d_call: TRBD2
clone_size: .
j_call: TRBJ2-5

cdr3_nt: TGCGCCAGCAGCGGCACAGGGGTGTACGAGCAGTACTTC
cdr3_aa: CASSGTGVYEQYF
v_call: TRBV5-1
d_call: TRBD1
clone_size: .
j_call: TRBJ2-7

cdr3_nt: TGTGCCACCAGTAAGGGACAGCTCCTGAAGGAGCCCCAGCATTTT
cdr3_aa: CATSKGQLLKEPQHF
v_call: TRBV24-1
d_call: TRBD1
clone_size: once
j_call: TRBJ1-5

cdr3_nt: TGTGCCAGTAGTGGTAACAGGGAAGCTAACTATGGCTACACCTTC
cdr3_aa: CASSGNREANYGYTF
v_call: TRBV19
d_call: .
clone_size: .
j_call: TRBJ1-2

cdr3_nt: TGTGCCAGCAGCCTCTCGGGACAGACCTACAATGAGCAGTTCTTC
cdr3_aa: CASSLSGQTYNEQFF
v_call: TRBV9
d_call: TRBD1
clone_size: few
j_call: TRBJ2-1

cdr3_nt: TGTGCCAGCAGCTTTATGGGACACCAGTACTTC
cdr3_aa: CASSFMGHQYF
v_call: TRBV7-9
d_call: .
clone_size: few
j_call: TRBJ2-7

cdr3_nt: TGTGCCAGTAGTCTCGCGTCGAGCTCCTACAATGAGCAGTTCTTC
cdr3_aa: CASSLASSSYNEQFF
v_call: TRBV19
d_call: .
clone_size: .
j_call: TRBJ2-1

cdr3_nt: TGTGCCAGCAGTTACTCGATAATGTTGGCACAAACGAACACTGAAGCTTTCTTT
cdr3_aa: CASSYSIMLAQTNTEAFF
v_call: TRBV6-2/TRBV6-3
d_call: .
clone_size: .
j_call: TRBJ1-1

cdr3_nt: TGTGCCTTGGGGCGGGAGGGCCCAGATGAGCAGTTCTTC
cdr3_aa: CALGREGPDEQFF
v_call: TRBV10-3
d_call: TRBD2
clone_size: .
j_call: TRBJ2-1

cdr3_nt: TGTGCCAGCAGTACTAGCGGGAGAGGGACAGATACGCAGTATTTT
cdr3_aa: CASSTSGRGTDTQYF
v_call: TRBV2
d_call: TRBD2
clone_size: .
j_call: TRBJ2-3